The 9 T cell receptor beta chains below all came from one sample that was sequenced in a study of OX40 agonist ivuxolimab in advanced cancers. Assay: immunoSEQ multiplex PCR; the TCRdb copy retains only in-frame clones and omits some. The sample carries roughly 92,000 clones, less than 85% recorded once. The sequences come from CD4+ or CD8+ T cells sorted from blood, collected in a trial of the OX40 agonist ivuxolimab. The receptors shown here come from an adult with an advanced solid tumor such as melanoma, head and neck, liver or kidney cancer.

This clone has only a few counts. The gene calls are TRBV4-3 and TRBJ1-6; tentatively, D is TRBD1 (6 bases). This CDR3 contains 15 residues. CDR1 is LGHNA and CDR2 is YSLEER in the germline V gene. V was shortened by 0 bases and J by 8 bases, with 11 bases between the two germline ends. DNA for the CDR3: TGCGCCAGCAGCCAAGAGGCAGGGGCCGATTCACCCCTCCACTTT. This codes for CASSQEAGADSPLHF.

The CDR3 protein is CASKWDRGADTQYF. The CDR3 DNA reads TGTGCCAGTAAGTGGGACAGGGGTGCAGATACGCAGTATTTT. The V call is TRBV7-2, the J call TRBJ2-3, with 10 positions matching TRBD1. V was clipped by 9 bases and J by 4 bases; unmatched bases: 7. Germline V gene lookup returns CDR1 SGHTA and CDR2 FQGNSA. This CDR3 contains 14 residues. The full variable domain, its missing parts supplied by reference TRBV7-2 and TRBJ2-3, is GAGVSQSPSNKVTEKGKDVELRCDPISGHTALYWYRQSLGQGLEFLIYFQGNSAPDKSGLPSDRFSAERTGGSVSTLTIQRTQQEDSAVYLCASKWDRGADTQYFGPGTRLTVL.

This chain connects TRBV19 to TRBJ2-3, with D unclear. Germline V gene sequence: CDR1 LNHDA, CDR2 SQIVND (reference sequence). This CDR3 has 15 amino acids. Between the trimmed V and J ends, which lost 1 base and 4 bases, there was a span of 12 bases. CDR3 in DNA: TGTGCCAGTAGTATAGGCCTCAAAGGAGCAGATACGCAGTATTTT. It is translated as CASSIGLKGADTQYF.

The genes are TRBV27 and TRBJ2-7; 10 bases map to TRBD1. Germline assignment: CDR1 MNHEY and CDR2 SMNVEV (reference sequence). The CDR3 runs 15 residues. With 5 bases clipped from V and 3 bases from J, the junction kept 7 bases outside the gene matches. This CDR3 is CASSPGQGLGYEQYF. The DNA of the CDR3 is TGTGCCAGCAGTCCGGGACAGGGGTTAGGCTACGAGCAGTACTTC.

The CDR3 sequence is CAISSLGVLNEQYF. CDR3 DNA sequence: TGTGCCATCAGTTCCCTAGGGGTGTTGAACGAGCAGTACTTC. This sequence joins TRBV10-3 and TRBJ2-7, with D possibly being TRBD1 (5 bases). Trimming shortened V by 5 bases and J by 5 bases, and 16 bases separated the two germline ends. Germline CDR1 reads ENHRY; CDR2 reads SYGVKD. The CDR3 is 14 amino acids.

The J gene is TRBJ1-2, the V gene TRBV18; D call uncertain. The CDR3 runs 15 residues. CDR1 and CDR2 (germline): KGHSH, LQKENI. V lost 3 bases and J 4 bases, leaving 15 bases between the germline ends. CDR3 nucleotide sequence: TGTGCCAGCTCACCGCTCAAAGACAAAGCCTATGGCTACACCTTC. Amino acids: CASSPLKDKAYGYTF.

V is TRBV2 and J is TRBJ1-1, with TRBD1 as a possible D gene (5 bases). Trimming took off 4 bases at V and 4 bases at J, with 16 bases between the two ends. The CDR3 is 15 amino acids. Germline loops: CDR1 SNHLY, CDR2 FYNNEI. The CDR3 nucleotides are TGTGCCAGCAGTGGGGTGGGCAGGGATTCCACTGAAGCTTTCTTT. Translating it yields CASSGVGRDSTEAFF.

This chain uses TRBV7-2 with TRBJ2-7; 8 bases map to TRBD2. CDR1 and CDR2 from the germline V gene are SGHTA and FQGNSA. The V gene end was trimmed by 4 bases and the J gene end by 9 bases; junction bases not matched to a gene: 2. This CDR3 has 11 amino acids. The CDR3 DNA is TGTGCCAGCAGCTCGGGGGGGGTGCAGTACTTC. Protein: CASSSGGVQYF.

This chain links TRBV19 with TRBJ2-7; 8 nucleotides agree with TRBD1. J gave up 3 bases and V 0 bases, and 7 bases lay outside the gene matches. The CDR3 covers 16 residues. Germline values: CDR1 LNHDA, CDR2 SQIVND (reference sequence). The CDR3 nucleotides read TGTGCCAGTAGTATAGAGGCTGGACAGGGACTCTACGAGCAGTACTTC. It yields the protein CASSIEAGQGLYEQYF.